Below, 4 T cell receptor beta chains from the same sample are listed, as sequenced in a study of blood T cell repertoires in COVID-19. Libraries were prepared by immunoSEQ multiplex PCR; TCRdb keeps only in-frame clonotypes and omits some of them. The data show about 32,000 clones, 90% to 95% seen once. Sequenced: peripheral blood. These receptors all come from a male donor with active COVID-19.

The chain uses TRBV18 and TRBJ1-2; D remains unclear. V lost 0 bases and J 2 bases, leaving 13 bases between the germline ends. The CDR3 has 16 amino acids. The germline V gene encodes CDR1 KGHSH and CDR2 LQKENI. The CDR3 is CASSPPVGDRNYGYTF. CDR3 in DNA: TGTGCCAGCTCACCACCGGTGGGAGATCGGAACTATGGCTACACCTTC.

V gene TRBV9 combines with J gene TRBJ1-1, with 12 bases identical to TRBD1. V shed 3 bases and J 0 bases; nucleotides not matched to a gene: 18. Germline lookup yields CDR1 SGDLS and CDR2 YYNGEE. The CDR3 sequence is 21 residues long. The CDR3 nucleotides read TGTGCCAGCAGCGGATCCGGGACAGGGGGCAAAAGAAACCGGATGAACACTGAAGCTTTCTTT. It encodes CASSGSGTGGKRNRMNTEAFF. Based on the CDR3 plus reference TRBV9 and TRBJ1-1, the full variable domain is DSGVTQTPKHLITATGQRVTLRCSPRSGDLSVYWYQQSLDQGLQFLIQYYNGEERAKGNILERFSAQQFPDLHSELNLSSLELGDSALYFCASSGSGTGGKRNRMNTEAFFGQGTRLTVV.

The chain couples TRBV7-9 to TRBJ1-3, with D uncertain. V lost 3 bases and J lost 0, with 6 bases in between. The CDR3 totals 14 residues. Germline V lookup: CDR1 SEHNR, CDR2 FQNEAQ (reference sequence). CDR3 sequence: CASSFSSSGNTIYF. The CDR3 DNA follows: TGTGCCAGCAGCTTTAGCAGCTCTGGAAACACCATATATTTT.

CDR3 amino acids: CASEEGQGYDTGELFF. The CDR3 coding sequence is TGCGCCAGCGAGGAAGGACAGGGGTACGACACCGGGGAGCTGTTTTTT. The chain carries TRBV5-1 and TRBJ2-2, with 9 bases fitting TRBD1. Germline assignment: CDR1 SGHRS and CDR2 YFSETQ. The V and J ends lost 7 bases and 3 bases, in that order; junction bases with no gene match: 10. The CDR3 contains 16 residues.